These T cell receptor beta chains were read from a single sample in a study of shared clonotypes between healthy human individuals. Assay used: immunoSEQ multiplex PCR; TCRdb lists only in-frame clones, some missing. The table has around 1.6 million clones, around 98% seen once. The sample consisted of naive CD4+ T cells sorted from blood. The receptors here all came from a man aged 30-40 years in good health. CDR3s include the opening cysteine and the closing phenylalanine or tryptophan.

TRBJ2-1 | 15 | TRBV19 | CASTQEGTAYNEQFF
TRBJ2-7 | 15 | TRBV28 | CASSPPGGLSYEQYF
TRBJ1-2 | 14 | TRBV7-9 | CASIAVGTDYGYTF
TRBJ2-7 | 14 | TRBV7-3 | CASSFLQGACEQYF
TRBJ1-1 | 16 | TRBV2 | CASSPGTGVSNTEAFF
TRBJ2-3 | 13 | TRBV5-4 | CASSPRGGDTQYF
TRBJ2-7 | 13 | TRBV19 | CASSRGDSYEQYF
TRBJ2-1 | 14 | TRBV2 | CASIRASGVNEQFF
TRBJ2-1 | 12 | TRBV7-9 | CATTWTGQMQFF
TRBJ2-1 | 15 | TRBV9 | CASSVEGSAYNEQFF
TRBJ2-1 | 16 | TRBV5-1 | CASSLLLASSYNEQFF
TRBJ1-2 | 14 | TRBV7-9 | CASSLGGANYGYTF
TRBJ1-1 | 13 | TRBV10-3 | CAITSTASEEAFF
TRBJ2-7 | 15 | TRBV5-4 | CASSLGHTTVYEQYF
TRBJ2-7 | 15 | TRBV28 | CASSWSGTQGYEQYF
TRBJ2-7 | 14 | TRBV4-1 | CASSQGGRQDEQYF
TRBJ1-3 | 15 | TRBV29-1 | CSVLLRKVSGNTIYF
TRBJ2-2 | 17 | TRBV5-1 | CASSMGLAGLNTGELFF
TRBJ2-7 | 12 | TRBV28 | CASSLGPNEQYF
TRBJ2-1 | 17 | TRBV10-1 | CASSESSIPSSYNEQFF
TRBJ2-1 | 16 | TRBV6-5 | CASSSLTGHSYNEQFF
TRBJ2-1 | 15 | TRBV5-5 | CASSETSSGYNEQFF
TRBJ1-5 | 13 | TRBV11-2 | CASSYTGDQPQHF
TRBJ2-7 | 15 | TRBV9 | CASSGETSGRYEQYF
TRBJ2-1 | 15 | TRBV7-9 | CASSLASVSYNEQFF
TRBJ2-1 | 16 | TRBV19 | CASSILYPSGSNEQFF
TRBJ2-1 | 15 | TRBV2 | CASSTREINYNEQFF
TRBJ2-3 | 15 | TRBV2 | CASSVHQGRTDTQYF
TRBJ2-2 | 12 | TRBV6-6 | CASTILPGELFF
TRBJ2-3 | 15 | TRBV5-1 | CASSPEPGITDTQYF
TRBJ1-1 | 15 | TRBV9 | CASSPRGQPNTEAFF
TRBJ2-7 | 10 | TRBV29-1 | CSVLSYEQYF
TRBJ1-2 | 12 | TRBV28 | CASSTGGYGYTF
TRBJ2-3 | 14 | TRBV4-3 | CASSQDLGTDTQYF
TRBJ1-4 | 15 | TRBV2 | CASSIRPKGREKLFF
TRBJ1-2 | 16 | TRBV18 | CASSRDRGPNNYGYTF
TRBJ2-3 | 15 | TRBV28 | CASSWGLEGTDTQYF
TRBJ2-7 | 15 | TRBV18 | CASSPLPGQGYEQYF
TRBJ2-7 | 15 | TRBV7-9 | CASSSGTGAGYEQYF
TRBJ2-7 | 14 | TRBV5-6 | CASSSQGALYEQYF
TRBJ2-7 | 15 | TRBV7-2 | CASSLARLGPYAKYF
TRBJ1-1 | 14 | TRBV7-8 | CASSSGLLNTEAFF
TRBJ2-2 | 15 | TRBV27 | CASSPPGDRAGELFF
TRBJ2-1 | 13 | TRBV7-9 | CASSLGSYNEQFF